These 11 T cell receptor beta chains originate from one sample sequenced in a study of cytomegalovirus exposure and HLA in healthy donors. 13 Jbeta primers and 60 Vbeta primers were used for the PCR. Only in-frame clones appear in the TCRdb table, and some are missing; sequencing was by immunoSEQ multiplex PCR. The sample contains about 190,000 clones, almost 75% of which appear only once. Sequences were obtained from PBMCs. These receptors were taken from a woman aged 30 to 39 in good health and CMV-seropositive.

The CDR3: CASSSWDRGNQETQYF. As DNA, the CDR3 is TGTGCCAGCAGCTCGTGGGACAGGGGAAACCAAGAGACCCAGTACTTC. The genes are TRBV7-9 and TRBJ2-5, with 10 nucleotides matching TRBD1. The CDR3 has 16 residues. Germline CDR1 reads SEHNR; CDR2 reads FQNEAQ (reference sequence). With 4 bases clipped from V and 0 bases from J, the junction kept 5 bases outside the gene matches.

The chain links TRBV11-3 to TRBJ2-3, with D maybe TRBD1 (6 bases). Germline V gene data show CDR1 as SGHNT and CDR2 as YENEEA. The ends were cut back, 1 base at V and 5 bases at J, with 10 bases in the middle. CDR3 length: 14 residues. The CDR3 loop is CASSLGQGQDTQYF. In nucleotides, the CDR3 is TGTGCCAGCAGCTTAGGCCAGGGACAAGATACGCAGTATTTT.

This clone was detected only a few times. This chain joins TRBV5-6 and TRBJ1-1, with D uncertain. CDR3 length equals 15 residues. V lost 4 bases to trimming and J lost 1 base, with 14 bases between them. Germline V CDR1 and CDR2: SGHDT, YYEEEE. CDR3 DNA sequence: TGTGCCAGCAGCCCCGTACCGACACAGAACACTGAAGCTTTCTTT. It translates to CASSPVPTQNTEAFF.

The rearrangement links TRBV7-8 to TRBJ2-7, with 11 bases that match TRBD2. Germline CDR1 SGHVS, CDR2 FQNEAQ. This CDR3 region has 15 residues. Trimming cost V 4 bases and J 3 bases; bases outside gene matches: 5. CDR3 residues: CASSYRTSGSYEQYF. CDR3 in DNA: TGTGCCAGCAGCTACCGAACTAGCGGGAGCTACGAGCAGTACTTC.

The V and J genes are TRBV6-1 and TRBJ2-1, with 12 bases aligning to TRBD2. The J segment lost 5 bases and the V segment lost 6 bases, leaving 8 bases of the junction unmatched. Germline V gene lookup returns CDR1 MNHNS and CDR2 SASEGT. CDR3 length: 16 amino acids. As DNA, the CDR3 is TGTGCCAGCAGGGAACCGGGACTAGCGGGTGACAATGAGCAGTTCTTC. The encoded protein is CASREPGLAGDNEQFF.

The V and J genes are TRBV7-8 and TRBJ2-1, with 12 bases aligning to TRBD2. CDR3 length equals 17 residues. With 4 bases clipped from V and 7 bases from J, the junction kept 11 bases outside the gene matches. The germline CDR1 and CDR2 sequences are SGHVS and FQNEAQ. The CDR3 is CASSSSSGRADMNEQFF. DNA of the CDR3: TGTGCCAGCAGCTCGTCTAGCGGGAGGGCCGATATGAATGAGCAGTTCTTC. Full variable domain (missing parts from reference TRBV7-8 and TRBJ2-1): GAGVSQSPRYKVAKRGQDVALRCDPISGHVSLFWYQQALGQGPEFLTYFQNEAQLDKSGLPSDRFFAERPEGSVSTLKIQRTQQEDSAVYLCASSSSSGRADMNEQFFGPGTRLTVL.

The sample holds one count of this clone. The chain recombines TRBV7-8 with TRBJ2-7, with D tentatively TRBD2 (6 bases). The length of the CDR3 is 13 residues. Germline V gene data show CDR1 as SGHVS and CDR2 as FQNEAQ. With 0 bases removed from V and 7 bases from J, the gap between germline ends came to 10 bases. CDR3 sequence: CASSLAYRGEQYF. The CDR3 nucleotides read TGTGCCAGCAGCTTAGCGTATCGGGGGGAGCAGTACTTC.

This chain uses TRBV28 with TRBJ1-1; TRBD1 is a possible D gene (6 bases). The CDR3 runs to 11 residues. From germline, CDR1 is MDHEN and CDR2 SYDVKM. Trimming shortened V by 3 bases and J by 9 bases, and 8 bases separated the two germline ends. The CDR3 DNA reads as TGTGCCAGCAGTTTTGGGGACAAAGCTTTCTTT. Translated, it gives CASSFGDKAFF.

The chain joins TRBV13 to TRBJ2-7; tentatively, D is TRBD1 (5 bases). From germline, CDR1 is PRHDT and CDR2 FYEKMQ (reference sequence). The CDR3 covers 14 residues. V dropped 4 bases and J dropped 6 bases, with 16 bases sitting between them. The CDR3 sequence: CASSSREKSSEQYF. As DNA, the CDR3 is TGTGCCAGCAGCTCCAGGGAAAAGTCCAGCGAGCAGTACTTC. Full variable domain (remainder filled in from reference TRBV13 and TRBJ2-7): AAGVIQSPRHLIKEKRETATLKCYPIPRHDTVYWYQQGPGQDPQFLISFYEKMQSDKGSIPDRFSAQQFSDYHSELNMSSLELGDSALYFCASSSREKSSEQYFGPGTRLTVT.

V and J are TRBV5-1 and TRBJ2-1, with a weak D call TRBD2 (5 bases). Germline-derived CDR1 and CDR2 are SGHRS and YFSETQ. The CDR3 is 14 residues long. Between the trimmed V and J ends, which lost 1 base and 7 bases, there was a span of 12 bases. For the CDR3, the DNA is TGCGCCAGCAGCTTGAACCCTCCGGGGAATGAGCAGTTCTTC. This sequence encodes CASSLNPPGNEQFF. Full variable domain (outside the CDR3, taken from reference TRBV5-1 and TRBJ2-1): KAGVTQTPRYLIKTRGQQVTLSCSPISGHRSVSWYQQTPGQGLQFLFEYFSETQRNKGNFPGRFSGRQFSNSRSEMNVSTLELGDSALYLCASSLNPPGNEQFFGPGTRLTVL.

The CDR3 loop is CASSLVRAVEQFF. In DNA form, the CDR3 reads TGTGCCAGCAGCTTGGTCAGAGCGGTTGAGCAGTTCTTC. The chain is built from TRBV5-6 and TRBJ2-1, with D maybe TRBD2 (5 bases). This CDR3 has 13 amino acids. With 0 bases removed from V and 9 bases from J, the gap between germline ends came to 10 bases. CDR1 and CDR2 (germline): SGHDT, YYEEEE.